This is a list of T cell receptor beta chains from one sample in a study of cytomegalovirus exposure and HLA in healthy donors. This table comes from immunoSEQ multiplex PCR, and its TCRdb copy is limited to in-frame clones, with some not included. The sample contains about 260,000 clones, less than 95% of which appear only once. Sequencing input: PBMCs. All receptors derive from a woman in her twenties or thirties in good health and CMV-seronegative. Both conserved end residues are part of each CDR3. The D gene is left open where the match is weak. A clone size is listed for some rows: how often the clone was seen (once, few, many), or a class if it is expanded.

cdr3_nt: TGTGCCAGCAGCTTATACAGGGGGACAGATACGCAGTATTTT
cdr3_aa: CASSLYRGTDTQYF
j_call: TRBJ2-3
d_call: TRBD1
v_call: TRBV11-3
clone_size: few

cdr3_nt: TGTGCCAGCAGTTATGGGACGGATTCCTACGAGCAGTACTTC
cdr3_aa: CASSYGTDSYEQYF
j_call: TRBJ2-7
d_call: NA
v_call: TRBV27
clone_size: NA

cdr3_nt: TGCGCCAGCAGACAACGGGGGGAAACTGAAGCTTTCTTT
cdr3_aa: CASRQRGETEAFF
j_call: TRBJ1-1
d_call: NA
v_call: TRBV5-1
clone_size: NA

cdr3_nt: TGCAGCGTTGACAGAAACACCGGGGAGCTGTTTTTT
cdr3_aa: CSVDRNTGELFF
j_call: TRBJ2-2
d_call: NA
v_call: TRBV29-1
clone_size: NA

cdr3_nt: TGTGCCAGCAGCCCGGGACTAGCGGGAAGAAGCGAGCAGTACTTC
cdr3_aa: CASSPGLAGRSEQYF
j_call: TRBJ2-7
d_call: TRBD2
v_call: TRBV27
clone_size: once

cdr3_nt: TGTGCCAGCAGCCCTCACATGACTGAAAAACTGTTTTTT
cdr3_aa: CASSPHMTEKLFF
j_call: TRBJ1-4
d_call: NA
v_call: TRBV5-4
clone_size: once

cdr3_nt: TGTGCCAGCAGGTGGGGCTCTGGGGCCAACGTCCTGACTTTC
cdr3_aa: CASRWGSGANVLTF
j_call: TRBJ2-6
d_call: NA
v_call: TRBV5-4
clone_size: NA

cdr3_nt: TGTGCCAGCAGTCCTGGACTAGTCCCAACGCAGACCCAGTACTTC
cdr3_aa: CASSPGLVPTQTQYF
j_call: TRBJ2-5
d_call: TRBD2
v_call: TRBV27
clone_size: NA

cdr3_nt: TGTGCCAGCAGCGTAGTGGGTAGCGGGGATACGCAGTATTTT
cdr3_aa: CASSVVGSGDTQYF
j_call: TRBJ2-3
d_call: TRBD2
v_call: TRBV9
clone_size: NA

cdr3_nt: TGTGCCAGCAGACCGTGGACGAGCCAAGAGACCCAGTACTTC
cdr3_aa: CASRPWTSQETQYF
j_call: TRBJ2-5
d_call: NA
v_call: TRBV6-5
clone_size: NA

cdr3_nt: TGTGCCAGCAGCGTCGGGACAGGGGACACCTACGAGCAGTACTTC
cdr3_aa: CASSVGTGDTYEQYF
j_call: TRBJ2-7
d_call: TRBD1
v_call: TRBV9
clone_size: NA

cdr3_nt: TGTGCCAGCAGCCACGCTGGGACTAGCGGGATGTGGGAGCAGTACTTC
cdr3_aa: CASSHAGTSGMWEQYF
j_call: TRBJ2-7
d_call: TRBD2
v_call: TRBV4-2
clone_size: few

cdr3_nt: TGCGCCAGCAGCCAAGATGCGGTTTTTCAAGGACTCGAGCAGTACTTC
cdr3_aa: CASSQDAVFQGLEQYF
j_call: TRBJ2-7
d_call: NA
v_call: TRBV4-3
clone_size: NA

cdr3_nt: TGTGCCAGCAGCACTTGGGGAGCTGGAAACACCATATATTTT
cdr3_aa: CASSTWGAGNTIYF
j_call: TRBJ1-3
d_call: NA
v_call: TRBV28
clone_size: NA

cdr3_nt: TGCGCCAGCAGCCTTAGCGGGGAATACTACGAGCAGTACTTC
cdr3_aa: CASSLSGEYYEQYF
j_call: TRBJ2-7
d_call: TRBD2
v_call: TRBV5-1
clone_size: NA

cdr3_nt: TGTGCCAGCTCCCGCCAGGGGGCGCCCAATGAGCAGTTCTTC
cdr3_aa: CASSRQGAPNEQFF
j_call: TRBJ2-1
d_call: TRBD1
v_call: TRBV6-1
clone_size: NA

cdr3_nt: TGCGCCAGCAGCCAAGAACGCCTCTCCTACGAGCAGTACTTC
cdr3_aa: CASSQERLSYEQYF
j_call: TRBJ2-7
d_call: NA
v_call: TRBV4-3
clone_size: NA